Shown below are 30 T cell receptor beta chains from a single sample sequenced in a study of shared clonotypes between healthy human individuals. TCRdb's table, derived via immunoSEQ multiplex PCR, lists solely in-frame clones and lacks some. The table shows about 600,000 clones, with around 97% occurring only once. The sequenced material came from naive CD4+ T cells sorted from blood. Noted subset: CD45RA+ positively selected. The receptor source for this set is a woman younger than 45 in good health.

This chain uses TRBV2 with TRBJ2-1, with 13 bases fitting TRBD2. The CDR3 extends over 15 amino acids. Trimming cost V 6 bases and J 7 bases; bases outside gene matches: 6. Germline V gene sequence: CDR1 SNHLY, CDR2 FYNNEI. The CDR3, as DNA: TGTGCCAGCAGCCAAACTAGCGGGAGGGAAAATGAGCAGTTCTTC. Translation: CASSQTSGRENEQFF.

This clone was seen a single time. V gene TRBV7-2 combines with J gene TRBJ1-3, with TRBD1 matching over 9 bases. The CDR3 sequence is 17 residues long. Trimming removed 6 bases from V and 0 bases from J; junction bases left unmatched: 9. CDR1 and CDR2 from the germline V gene are SGHTA and FQGNSA. CDR3 in DNA: TGTGCCAGCAGACCTACGACAGGGGGGTTCTCTGGAAACACCATATATTTT. This sequence encodes CASRPTTGGFSGNTIYF.

The chain has TRBV7-3 and TRBJ2-1, with 11 positions matching TRBD2. This CDR3 contains 18 residues. CDR1 and CDR2 (germline): SGHTA, FQGTGA. V lost 0 bases and J lost 0; bases outside the gene matches: 4. CDR3 DNA sequence: TGTGCCAGCAGCTTAACGACTAGCGGGACCGGCTCCTACAATGAGCAGTTCTTC. Protein sequence: CASSLTTSGTGSYNEQFF.

This rearrangement joins TRBV27 to TRBJ1-6; D not certain. Trimming shortened V by 6 bases and J by 7 bases, and 10 bases separated the two germline ends. In germline, CDR1 is MNHEY, CDR2 SMNVEV (reference sequence). The CDR3 extends over 13 amino acids. CDR3 in DNA: TGTGCCAGCAGCCCTCGACGAAATTCACCCCTCCACTTT. Amino acid sequence: CASSPRRNSPLHF.

This clone was counted once. The chain employs TRBV7-2 and TRBJ1-2, with D perhaps TRBD1 (6 bases). This CDR3 is 17 amino acids long. From germline, CDR1 is SGHTA and CDR2 FQGNSA. V lost 2 bases to trimming and J lost 3 bases, with 19 bases between them. The CDR3 nucleotides read TGTGCCAGCAGCTTACACAGGGAGAAAATACCCCACTATGGCTACACCTTC. Its translation is CASSLHREKIPHYGYTF.

V and J are TRBV23-1 and TRBJ1-2, with TRBD1 as a possible D gene (5 bases). TRBV23-1 is an open reading frame, and its role is uncertain. Trimming took 5 bases from V and 2 from J, leaving 12 bases between them. The CDR3 loop spans 14 amino acids. CDR3 coding DNA: TGCGCCAGCAGTGTCCGGGAGGGGAACTATGGCTACACCTTC. Translating it yields CASSVREGNYGYTF.

This sequence joins TRBV5-1 and TRBJ2-7; 10 bases are shared with TRBD2. J was trimmed by 4 bases and V by 4 bases; bases with no gene match: 11. The V gene's germline CDR1 is SGHRS and CDR2 YFSETQ. This CDR3 is 16 amino acids long. As DNA, the CDR3 is TGCGCCAGCAGCCCGTCCCTAGCGGGAGCAGAATACGAGCAGTACTTC. It yields the protein CASSPSLAGAEYEQYF.

The gene calls are TRBV6-5 and TRBJ2-7; no firm D call. The V and J ends lost 2 bases and 4 bases respectively, with 15 bases between them. Germline values: CDR1 MNHEY, CDR2 SVGAGI. The CDR3 contains 15 residues. The CDR3 region is CASSYSNAAEYEQYF. CDR3 DNA sequence: TGTGCCAGCAGTTACAGTAACGCGGCAGAATACGAGCAGTACTTC.

The CDR3 DNA sequence: TGTGCCAGCAGTTACGACGGGGGCCCTGGAAACACCATATATTTT. Protein sequence: CASSYDGGPGNTIYF. The chain employs TRBV6-5 and TRBJ1-3; possibly TRBD1 for D (6 bases). Deletions cut 2 bases from V and 2 bases from J, with 10 bases between. This CDR3 region has 15 residues. Germline CDR1 reads MNHEY; CDR2 reads SVGAGI.

The rearrangement links TRBV28 to TRBJ2-4, with a possible D match to TRBD2 (5 bases). Germline V gene lookup returns CDR1 MDHEN and CDR2 SYDVKM. CDR3 size: 15 residues. V lost 8 bases and J lost 0, with 14 bases in between. The CDR3 sequence is CASLGPGIAKNIQYF. The CDR3 nucleotides read TGTGCCAGCCTTGGGCCGGGGATAGCCAAAAACATTCAGTACTTC.

This chain joins TRBV4-1 and TRBJ1-3, with a possible D match to TRBD1 (5 bases). V lost 1 base and J lost 0, with 16 bases in between. The CDR3 sequence is 18 residues long. Germline CDR1 reads MGHRA; CDR2 reads YSYEKL. The CDR3 region has the DNA TGCGCCAGCAGCCAAGGCAGGGATGAGGCGAGCTCTGGAAACACCATATATTTT. Its protein is CASSQGRDEASSGNTIYF.

The chain links TRBV28 to TRBJ1-5; D gene unclear. The V and J ends lost 3 bases and 7 bases respectively, with 10 bases between them. This CDR3 region has 13 residues. The germline CDR1 and CDR2 sequences are MDHEN and SYDVKM. The CDR3 DNA is TGTGCCAGCAGTTTGAAAGGGTACCAGCCCCAGCATTTT. It encodes CASSLKGYQPQHF.

The genes are TRBV19 and TRBJ2-1; either TRBD1 or TRBD2 may fit D (5 bases each). Trimming shortened V by 6 bases and J by 5 bases, and 14 bases separated the two germline ends. This CDR3 region has 14 residues. Germline V gene sequence: CDR1 LNHDA, CDR2 SQIVND (reference sequence). CDR3 loop: CASSNTGTHNEQFF. The CDR3 region has the DNA TGTGCCAGTAGCAATACCGGGACCCACAATGAGCAGTTCTTC.

The chain couples TRBV28 to TRBJ2-7; 13 bases map to TRBD2. The CDR3 length is 16 residues. Germline CDR1 and CDR2: MDHEN and SYDVKM. V lost 4 bases and J lost 4; bases outside the gene matches: 7. Here the CDR3 reads CASSSGTSGIPYEQYF. The CDR3 nucleotides read TGTGCCAGCAGTTCCGGGACTAGCGGGATCCCTTACGAGCAGTACTTC.

V and J are TRBV21-1 and TRBJ2-7; no DNA check was done on the table's D call, TRBD1. TRBV21-1 is listed as a pseudogene. The CDR3 covers 11 residues. The CDR3 DNA reads TGTGCCAGGGACAGGGACTACGAGCAGTACTTC. This codes for CARDRDYEQYF.

J is TRBJ2-1 and V is TRBV9; D is uncertain. Trimming pared 4 bases from V and 6 bases from J, leaving 8 bases between. CDR1 SGDLS and CDR2 YYNGEE come from the germline V gene. This CDR3 is built from 12 residues. CDR3 bases: TGTGCCAGCAGCTCGAGGATCAATGAGCAGTTCTTC. This sequence encodes CASSSRINEQFF.

V and J are TRBV10-2 and TRBJ1-1; TRBD1 is a possible D gene (5 bases). V lost 3 bases and J lost 1, with 15 bases in between. Germline V gene lookup returns CDR1 WSHSY and CDR2 SAAADI. The CDR3 length is 16 residues. The DNA for the CDR3 is TGCGCCAGCAGTGACCCTAGGACAAGGGCGAACACTGAAGCTTTCTTT. It translates to CASSDPRTRANTEAFF.

The chain is built from TRBV11-2 and TRBJ2-5; possible D gene TRBD2, 6 bases. The DNA end favors TRBJ2-7, so the J call may be wrong. The CDR3 contains 14 residues. The germline V gene encodes CDR1 SGHAT and CDR2 FQNNGV. The CDR3 reads CASREGRRSYEQYF. The CDR3 bases are TGTGCCAGCAGGGAGGGGAGAAGGTCCTACGAGCAGTACTTC.

The rearrangement uses TRBV4-1 and TRBJ2-7; the D gene could be TRBD1 or TRBD2 (5 bases each). The CDR3 sequence is 16 residues long. V dropped 4 bases and J dropped 2 bases, with 18 bases sitting between them. The V gene's germline CDR1 is MGHRA and CDR2 YSYEKL. CDR3 protein: CASSRQRERNPYEQYF. The CDR3 nucleotides are TGCGCCAGCAGCCGACAGAGGGAGCGCAATCCCTACGAGCAGTACTTC.

The chain recombines TRBV10-3 with TRBJ2-3; 7 bases are a match to TRBD1. J was trimmed by 4 bases and V by 6 bases; bases with no gene match: 10. The CDR3 runs 15 residues. Looked up from germline, CDR1 is ENHRY and CDR2 is SYGVKD. Here the CDR3 DNA reads TGTGCCATCAGCGAAGGGGGCGATTTAGCAGATACGCAGTATTTT. Translation: CAISEGGDLADTQYF.

J is TRBJ1-1 and V is TRBV19; D uncertain. V lost 0 bases, J lost 4 bases, and 9 bases lay in between. The CDR3 spans 14 residues. Germline-derived CDR1 and CDR2 are LNHDA and SQIVND (reference sequence). CDR3 in amino acids: CASSIDPGPTEAFF. Here the CDR3 DNA reads TGTGCCAGTAGTATAGATCCCGGGCCCACTGAAGCTTTCTTT.

The chain couples TRBV27 to TRBJ2-7; D gene uncertain. The CDR3 runs 14 residues. Germline V gene data show CDR1 as MNHEY and CDR2 as SMNVEV (reference sequence). V shed 7 bases and J shed 2 bases, with 15 bases lying between them. CDR3 region: CASTSTAQPYEQYF. The CDR3 region has the DNA TGTGCCAGCACTTCGACTGCCCAGCCCTACGAGCAGTACTTC.

The chain employs TRBV30 and TRBJ1-5; D might be TRBD1 (5 bases). The V end lost 2 bases, the J end lost 7 bases, and 15 bases lay between the germline ends. The germline V gene encodes CDR1 GTSNPN and CDR2 SVGIG (reference sequence). This CDR3 spans 14 amino acids. CDR3 nucleotides: TGTGCCTGGAGTCTCACTACGAGGACACAGCCCCAGCATTTT. Translated: CAWSLTTRTQPQHF.

In regard to this clone: Additional DNA sequences in this sample encode the identical CDR3. V gene TRBV6-5 combines with J gene TRBJ1-2; D may be TRBD1 (6 bases). Germline lookup yields CDR1 MNHEY and CDR2 SVGAGI. The CDR3 runs to 13 residues. Trimming took 2 bases from V and 2 from J, leaving 6 bases between them. The CDR3 nucleotides read TGTGCCAGCAGTTACGACAGGAACTATGGCTACACCTTC. Translating it yields CASSYDRNYGYTF.

The V and J genes are TRBV7-3 and TRBJ2-3; tentatively, D is TRBD1 (6 bases). This CDR3 is 16 amino acids long. With 3 bases removed from V and 3 bases from J, the gap between germline ends came to 16 bases. Germline CDR1 reads SGHTA; CDR2 reads FQGTGA. Here the CDR3 reads CASSLTGQYPTDTQYF. In DNA, the CDR3 is TGTGCCAGCAGCTTGACAGGCCAATATCCTACAGATACGCAGTATTTT.

The V gene is TRBV14, the J gene TRBJ2-7; 9 bases fit TRBD1. From germline, CDR1 is SGHDN and CDR2 FVKESK. The CDR3 totals 13 residues. V trimming: 4 bases; J trimming: 2 bases; junction bases outside the gene matches: 0. For the CDR3, the DNA is TGTGCCAGCAGCCGGGACAGGGCCTACGAGCAGTACTTC. This codes for CASSRDRAYEQYF.

A remark on this clone: This sample also contains other DNA sequences that code for the same CDR3. The chain links TRBV28 to TRBJ2-5; D not certain. This CDR3 contains 12 residues. V was shortened by 1 base and J by 5 bases, with 5 bases between the two germline ends. Germline CDR1 reads MDHEN; CDR2 reads SYDVKM. CDR3 nucleotide sequence: TGTGCCAGCAGTTTATTGGGGGAGACCCAGTACTTC. It specifies CASSLLGETQYF.

V gene TRBV5-4 combines with J gene TRBJ2-1; 9 bases are shared with TRBD1. Germline CDR1 is SGHNT and CDR2 is YYREEE (reference sequence). The J segment lost 4 bases and the V segment lost 0 bases, leaving 2 bases of the junction unmatched. CDR3 length: 15 amino acids. In DNA, the CDR3 is TGTGCCAGCAGCTTGGGACAGGGGGTATACAATGAGCAGTTCTTC. This translates into CASSLGQGVYNEQFF.

The chain recombines TRBV2 with TRBJ1-1; possibly TRBD1 for D (5 bases). Trimming cost V 6 bases and J 2 bases, with 10 bases left between them. The V gene's germline CDR1 is SNHLY and CDR2 FYNNEI. This CDR3 comprises 13 residues. CDR3 sequence: CASRAQGNTEAFF. The CDR3 coding sequence is TGTGCCAGCAGGGCCCAGGGTAACACTGAAGCTTTCTTT.

The V call is TRBV4-1, the J call TRBJ2-2, with 12 bases that match TRBD1. V shed 3 bases, J shed 1 base, and the junction held 12 bases outside the gene matches. There are 20 residues in the CDR3. CDR1 and CDR2 (germline): MGHRA, YSYEKL. CDR3 protein: CASSQHRWDRGQRNTGELFF. For the CDR3, the DNA is TGCGCCAGCAGCCAGCACAGATGGGACAGGGGGCAAAGGAACACCGGGGAGCTGTTTTTT.